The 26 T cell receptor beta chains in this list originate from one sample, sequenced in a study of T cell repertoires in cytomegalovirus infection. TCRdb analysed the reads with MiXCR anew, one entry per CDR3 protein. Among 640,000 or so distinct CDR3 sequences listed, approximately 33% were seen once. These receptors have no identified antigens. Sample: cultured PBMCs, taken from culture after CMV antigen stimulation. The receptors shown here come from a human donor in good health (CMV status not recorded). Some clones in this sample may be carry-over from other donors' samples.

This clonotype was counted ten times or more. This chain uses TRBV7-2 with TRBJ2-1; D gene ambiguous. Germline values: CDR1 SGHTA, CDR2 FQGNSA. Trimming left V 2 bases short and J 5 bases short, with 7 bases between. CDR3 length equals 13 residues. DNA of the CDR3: TGTGCCAGCAGCTTATTTCGGCACAATGAGCAGTTCTTC. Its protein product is CASSLFRHNEQFF.

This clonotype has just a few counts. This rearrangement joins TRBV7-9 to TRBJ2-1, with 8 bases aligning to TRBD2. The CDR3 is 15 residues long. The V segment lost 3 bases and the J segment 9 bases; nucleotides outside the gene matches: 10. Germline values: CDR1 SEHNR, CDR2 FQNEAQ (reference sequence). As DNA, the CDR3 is TGTGCCAGCAGCTTCCCGACCCGGGGGGGCATTGAGCAGTTCTTC. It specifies CASSFPTRGGIEQFF.

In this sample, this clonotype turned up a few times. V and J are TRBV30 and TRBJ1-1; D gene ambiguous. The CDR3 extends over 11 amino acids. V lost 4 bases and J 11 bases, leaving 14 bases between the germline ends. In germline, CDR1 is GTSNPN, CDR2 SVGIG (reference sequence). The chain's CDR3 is CAWNIPGRAFF. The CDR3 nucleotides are TGTGCCTGGAATATTCCGGGTAGGGCTTTCTTT. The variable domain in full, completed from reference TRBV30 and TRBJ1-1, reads SQTIHQWPATLVQPVGSPLSLECTVEGTSNPNLYWYRQAAGRGLQLLFYSVGIGQISSEVPQNLSASRPQDRQFILSSKKLLLSDSGFYLCAWNIPGRAFFGQGTRLTVV.

The CDR3: CATSRDAMNTEAFF. Written as DNA, the CDR3 is TGTGCCACCAGCAGAGACGCAATGAACACTGAAGCTTTCTTT. The rearrangement uses TRBV15 and TRBJ1-1, with no clear D. CDR1 LNHNV and CDR2 YYDKDF come from the germline V gene (reference sequence). The CDR3 length is 14 residues. The V end lost 0 bases, the J end lost 0 bases, and 5 bases lay between the germline ends.

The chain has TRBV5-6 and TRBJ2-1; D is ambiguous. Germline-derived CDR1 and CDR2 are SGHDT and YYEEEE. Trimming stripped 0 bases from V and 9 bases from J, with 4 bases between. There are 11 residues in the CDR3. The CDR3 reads CASSLEREQFF. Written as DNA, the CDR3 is TGTGCCAGCAGCTTGGAACGTGAGCAGTTCTTC.

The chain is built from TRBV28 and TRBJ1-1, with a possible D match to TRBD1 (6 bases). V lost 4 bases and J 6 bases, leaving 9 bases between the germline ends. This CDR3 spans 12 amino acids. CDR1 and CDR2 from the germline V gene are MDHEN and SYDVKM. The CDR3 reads CASSSQGPEAFF. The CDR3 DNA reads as TGTGCCAGCAGTTCACAGGGCCCTGAAGCTTTCTTT. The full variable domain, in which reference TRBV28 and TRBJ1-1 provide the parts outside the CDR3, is DVKVTQSSRYLVKRTGEKVFLECVQDMDHENMFWYRQDPGLGLRLIYFSYDVKMKEKGDIPEGYSVSREKKERFSLILESASTNQTSMYLCASSSQGPEAFFGQGTRLTVV.

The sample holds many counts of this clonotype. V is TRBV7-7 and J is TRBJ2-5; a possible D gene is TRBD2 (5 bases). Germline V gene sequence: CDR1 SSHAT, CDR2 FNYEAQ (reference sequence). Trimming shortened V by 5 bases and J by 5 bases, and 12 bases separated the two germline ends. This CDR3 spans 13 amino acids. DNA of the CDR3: TGTGCCAGCAGCCTAGGACTGTGGGAGACCCAGTACTTC. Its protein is CASSLGLWETQYF.

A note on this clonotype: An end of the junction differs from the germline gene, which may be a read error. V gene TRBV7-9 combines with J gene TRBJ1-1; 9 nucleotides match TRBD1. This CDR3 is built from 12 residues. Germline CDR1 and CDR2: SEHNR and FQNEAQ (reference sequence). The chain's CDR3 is CASRLGQGEAFF. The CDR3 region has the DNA TGTGCCAGCAGATTAGGACAGGGGGAAGCTTTCTTT.

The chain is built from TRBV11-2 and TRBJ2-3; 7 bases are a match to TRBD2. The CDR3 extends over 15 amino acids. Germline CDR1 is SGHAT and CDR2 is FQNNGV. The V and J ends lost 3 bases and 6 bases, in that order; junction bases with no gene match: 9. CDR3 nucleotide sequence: TGTGCCAGCAGCTTGGGAGGGCGGAGCAGCGATACGCAGTATTTT. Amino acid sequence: CASSLGGRSSDTQYF.

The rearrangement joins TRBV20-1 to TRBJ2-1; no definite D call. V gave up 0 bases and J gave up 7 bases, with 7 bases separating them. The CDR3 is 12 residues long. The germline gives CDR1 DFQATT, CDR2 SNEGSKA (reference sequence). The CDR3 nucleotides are TGCAGTGCTAGAGATGGCTGGAATGAGCAGTTCTTC. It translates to CSARDGWNEQFF.

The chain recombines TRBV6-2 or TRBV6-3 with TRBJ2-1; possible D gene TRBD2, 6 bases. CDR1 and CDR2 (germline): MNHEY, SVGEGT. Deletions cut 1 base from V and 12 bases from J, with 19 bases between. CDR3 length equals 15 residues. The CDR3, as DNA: TGTGCCAGCAGTTACTTGCGGGACTCCGCACGCGGGCAGTTCTTC. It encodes CASSYLRDSARGQFF.

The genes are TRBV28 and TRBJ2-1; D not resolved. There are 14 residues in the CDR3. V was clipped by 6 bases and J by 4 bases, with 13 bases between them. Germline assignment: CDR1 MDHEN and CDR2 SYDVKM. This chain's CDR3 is CASSRAVIYNEQFF. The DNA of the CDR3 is TGTGCCAGCAGCCGAGCAGTAATATACAATGAGCAGTTCTTC.

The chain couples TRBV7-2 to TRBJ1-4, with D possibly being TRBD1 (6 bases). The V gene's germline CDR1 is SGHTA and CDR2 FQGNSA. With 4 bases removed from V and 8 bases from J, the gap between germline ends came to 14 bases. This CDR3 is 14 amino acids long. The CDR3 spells CASSSGGVIEKLFF. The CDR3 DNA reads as TGTGCCAGCAGCTCTGGGGGCGTGATAGAAAAACTGTTTTTT.

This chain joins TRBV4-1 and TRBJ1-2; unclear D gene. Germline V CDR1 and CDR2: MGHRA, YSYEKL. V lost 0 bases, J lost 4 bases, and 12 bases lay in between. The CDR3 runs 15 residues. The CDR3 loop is CASSQDPTRFYGYTF. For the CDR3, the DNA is TGCGCCAGCAGCCAAGATCCCACTCGATTCTATGGCTACACCTTC.

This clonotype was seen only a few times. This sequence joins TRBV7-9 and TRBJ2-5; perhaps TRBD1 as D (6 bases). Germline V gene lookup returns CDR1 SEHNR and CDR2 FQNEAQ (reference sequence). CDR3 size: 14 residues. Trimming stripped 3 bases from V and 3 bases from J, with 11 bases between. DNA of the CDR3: TGTGCCAGCAGCTTCAGGGGTGAGGAAGAGACCCAGTACTTC. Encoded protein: CASSFRGEEETQYF.

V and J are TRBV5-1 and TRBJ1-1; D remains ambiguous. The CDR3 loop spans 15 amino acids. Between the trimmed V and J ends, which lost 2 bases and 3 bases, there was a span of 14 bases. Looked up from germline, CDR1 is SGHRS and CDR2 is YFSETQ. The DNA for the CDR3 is TGCGCCAGCAGCTTTCTGAGCCGGGCGGACACTGAAGCTTTCTTT. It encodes CASSFLSRADTEAFF.

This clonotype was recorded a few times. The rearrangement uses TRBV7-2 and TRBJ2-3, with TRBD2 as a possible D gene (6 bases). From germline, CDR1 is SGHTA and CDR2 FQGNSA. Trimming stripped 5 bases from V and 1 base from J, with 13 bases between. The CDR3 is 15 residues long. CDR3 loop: CASSPSVGGTDTQYF. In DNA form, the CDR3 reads TGTGCCAGCAGCCCTAGCGTTGGCGGCACAGATACGCAGTATTTT. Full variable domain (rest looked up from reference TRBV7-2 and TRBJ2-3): GAGVSQSPSNKVTEKGKDVELRCDPISGHTALYWYRQSLGQGLEFLIYFQGNSAPDKSGLPSDRFSAERTGGSVSTLTIQRTQQEDSAVYLCASSPSVGGTDTQYFGPGTRLTVL.

CDR3: CASSDGQGHQPQHF. The CDR3 DNA follows: TGTGCCAGCAGTGACGGACAGGGACATCAGCCCCAGCATTTT. The genes are TRBV6-1 and TRBJ1-5, with TRBD1 matching 8 bases. The CDR3 covers 14 residues. Unmatched junction bases numbered 3, after V lost 3 bases and J lost 5 bases. The germline CDR1 and CDR2 sequences are MNHNS and SASEGT.

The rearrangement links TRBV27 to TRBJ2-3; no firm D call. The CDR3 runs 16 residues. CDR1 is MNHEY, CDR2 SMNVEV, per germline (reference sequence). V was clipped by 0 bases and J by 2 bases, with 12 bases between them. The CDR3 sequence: CASSLSGPLFTDTQYF. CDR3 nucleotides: TGTGCCAGCAGTTTATCCGGACCCCTCTTCACAGATACGCAGTATTTT.

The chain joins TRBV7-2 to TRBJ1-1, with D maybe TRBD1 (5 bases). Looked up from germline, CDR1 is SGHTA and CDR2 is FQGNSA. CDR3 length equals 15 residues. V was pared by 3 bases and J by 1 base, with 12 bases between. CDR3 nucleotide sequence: TGTGCCAGCAGCTTTGCGGGACTGACGAACACTGAAGCTTTCTTT. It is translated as CASSFAGLTNTEAFF.

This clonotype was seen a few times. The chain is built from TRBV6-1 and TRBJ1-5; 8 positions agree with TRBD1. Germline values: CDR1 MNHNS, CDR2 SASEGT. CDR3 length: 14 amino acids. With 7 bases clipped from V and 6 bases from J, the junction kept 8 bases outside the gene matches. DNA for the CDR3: TGTGCCAGCACAGAACAGGGGGTCGGTCAGCCCCAGCATTTT. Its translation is CASTEQGVGQPQHF.

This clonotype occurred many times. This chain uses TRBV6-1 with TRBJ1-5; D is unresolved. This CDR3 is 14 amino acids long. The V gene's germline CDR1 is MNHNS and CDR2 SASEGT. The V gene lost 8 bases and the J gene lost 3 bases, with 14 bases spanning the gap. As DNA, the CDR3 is TGTGCCAGCGGTTTCATTGACTCCAATCAGCCCCAGCATTTT. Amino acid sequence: CASGFIDSNQPQHF.

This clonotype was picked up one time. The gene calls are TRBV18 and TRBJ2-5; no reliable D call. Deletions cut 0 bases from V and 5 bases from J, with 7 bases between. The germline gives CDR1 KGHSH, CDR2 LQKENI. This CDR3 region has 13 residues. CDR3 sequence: CASSPPVTETQYF. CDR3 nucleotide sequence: TGTGCCAGCTCACCACCGGTTACGGAGACCCAGTACTTC. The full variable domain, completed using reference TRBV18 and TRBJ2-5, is NAGVMQNPRHLVRRRGQEARLRCSPMKGHSHVYWYRQLPEEGLKFMVYLQKENIIDESGMPKERFSAEFPKEGPSILRIQQVVRGDSAAYFCASSPPVTETQYFGPGTRLLVL.

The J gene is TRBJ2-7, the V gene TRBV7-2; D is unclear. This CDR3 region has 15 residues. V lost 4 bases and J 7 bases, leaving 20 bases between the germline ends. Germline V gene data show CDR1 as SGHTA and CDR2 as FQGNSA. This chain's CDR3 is CASSSKWEGSGEQYF. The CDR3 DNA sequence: TGTGCCAGCAGCTCTAAGTGGGAAGGATCGGGTGAGCAGTACTTC.

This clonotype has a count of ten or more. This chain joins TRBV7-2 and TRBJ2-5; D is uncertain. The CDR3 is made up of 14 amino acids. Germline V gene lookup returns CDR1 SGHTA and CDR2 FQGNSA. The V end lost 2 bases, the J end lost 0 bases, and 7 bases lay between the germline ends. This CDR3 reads CASSLTRHQETQYF. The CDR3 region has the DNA TGTGCCAGCAGCTTAACCAGGCACCAAGAGACCCAGTACTTC.

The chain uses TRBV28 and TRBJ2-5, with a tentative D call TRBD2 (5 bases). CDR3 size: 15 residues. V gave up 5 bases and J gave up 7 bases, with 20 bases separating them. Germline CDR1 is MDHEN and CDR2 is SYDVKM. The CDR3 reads CASSPSRGAKGTQYF. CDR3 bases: TGTGCCAGCAGTCCCTCCCGGGGAGCAAAGGGGACCCAGTACTTC.